This T cell receptor (beta chain) was captured in a study of a mutant IDH1 vaccine in newly diagnosed glioma. Background on the study: The therapy given earlier, which was standard therapy, consisted of radiotherapy, temozolomide, or both, and most of the patients received both.

The data were produced by immunoSEQ multiplex PCR, yet TCRdb's version contains in-frame clones alone and is incomplete. The sample includes some 68,000 clones, more than 65% of them seen just once. Time point defined: baseline, week 1 (first vaccination visit). Indicated treatment: pre-vaccination baseline after standard-of-care therapy. Donors had new IDH1-mutant astrocytomas of WHO grade 3 or 4 (ATRX-lost). Study-level points and caveats: Apparently, pseudoprogression bore no relation to changes among the top peripheral T cell clonotypes.

This clone was seen more than once but under ten times. Its antigen is not identified. Between the trimmed V and J ends, which lost 6 bases and 2 bases, there was a span of 7 bases. This CDR3 region has 11 residues. The germline V gene has CDR1 DFQATT and CDR2 SNEGSKA (reference sequence). This sequence joins TRBV20-1 and TRBJ2-5; D unresolved. The input for sequencing was PBMCs, taken from a glioma patient treated with radiotherapy, temozolomide or both. This receptor was identified in a man aged 45-65 years with glioma. The CDR3 DNA is TGCAGTGCCTCTCCACAAGAGACCCAGTACTTC. It specifies CSASPQETQYF.